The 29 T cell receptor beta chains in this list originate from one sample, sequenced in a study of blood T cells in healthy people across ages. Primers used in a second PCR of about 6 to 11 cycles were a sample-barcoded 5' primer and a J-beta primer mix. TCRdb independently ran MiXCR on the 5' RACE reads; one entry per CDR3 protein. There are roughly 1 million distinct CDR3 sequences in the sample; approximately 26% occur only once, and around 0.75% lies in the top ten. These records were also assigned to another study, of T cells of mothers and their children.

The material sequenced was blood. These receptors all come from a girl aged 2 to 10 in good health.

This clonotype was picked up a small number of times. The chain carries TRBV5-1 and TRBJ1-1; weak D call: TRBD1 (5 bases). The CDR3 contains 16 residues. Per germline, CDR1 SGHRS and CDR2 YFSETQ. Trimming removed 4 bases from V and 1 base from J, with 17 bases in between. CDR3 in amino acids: CASSMTVGGANTEAFF. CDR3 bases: TGCGCCAGCAGCATGACAGTCGGAGGGGCGAACACTGAAGCTTTCTTT. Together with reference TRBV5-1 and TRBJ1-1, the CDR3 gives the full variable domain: KAGVTQTPRYLIKTRGQQVTLSCSPISGHRSVSWYQQTPGQGLQFLFEYFSETQRNKGNFPGRFSGRQFSNSRSEMNVSTLELGDSALYLCASSMTVGGANTEAFFGQGTRLTVV.

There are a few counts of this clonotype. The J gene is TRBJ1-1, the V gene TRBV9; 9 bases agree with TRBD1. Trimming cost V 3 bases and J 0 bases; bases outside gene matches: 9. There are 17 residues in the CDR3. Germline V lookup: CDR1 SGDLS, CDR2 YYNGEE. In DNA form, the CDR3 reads TGTGCCAGCAGCGGACAGGGGGGCATCCAACTGAACACTGAAGCTTTCTTT. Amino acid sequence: CASSGQGGIQLNTEAFF.

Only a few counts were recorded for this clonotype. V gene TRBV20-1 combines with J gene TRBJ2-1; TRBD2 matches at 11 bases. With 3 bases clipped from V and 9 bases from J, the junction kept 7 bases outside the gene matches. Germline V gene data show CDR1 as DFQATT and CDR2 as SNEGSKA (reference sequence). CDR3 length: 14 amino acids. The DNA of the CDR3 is TGCAGTGCTAGCCCTGGACTAGCGGGTCCTGAGCAGTTCTTC. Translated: CSASPGLAGPEQFF.

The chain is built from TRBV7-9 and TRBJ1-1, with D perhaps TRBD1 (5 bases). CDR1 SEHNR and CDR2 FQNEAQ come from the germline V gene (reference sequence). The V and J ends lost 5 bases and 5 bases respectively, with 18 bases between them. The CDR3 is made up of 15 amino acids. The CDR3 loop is CASSVLPGAPTEAFF. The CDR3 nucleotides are TGTGCCAGCAGCGTGCTTCCCGGGGCCCCGACTGAAGCTTTCTTT.

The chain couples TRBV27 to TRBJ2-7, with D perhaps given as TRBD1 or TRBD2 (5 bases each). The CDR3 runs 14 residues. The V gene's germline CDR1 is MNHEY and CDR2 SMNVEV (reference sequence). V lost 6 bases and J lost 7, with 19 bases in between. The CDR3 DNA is TGTGCCAGCAGCCTCGCGGCGTGGGGGTATGAGCAGTACTTC. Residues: CASSLAAWGYEQYF.

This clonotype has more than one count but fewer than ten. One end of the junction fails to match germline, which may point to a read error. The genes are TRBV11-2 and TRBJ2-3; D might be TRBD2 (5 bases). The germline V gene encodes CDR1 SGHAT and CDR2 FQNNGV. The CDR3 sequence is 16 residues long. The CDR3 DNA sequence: TGTGCCAGCAGCTTAACTCGGACCGGAGGTGCAGATATGCAGTATTTT. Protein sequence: CASSLTRTGGADMQYF.

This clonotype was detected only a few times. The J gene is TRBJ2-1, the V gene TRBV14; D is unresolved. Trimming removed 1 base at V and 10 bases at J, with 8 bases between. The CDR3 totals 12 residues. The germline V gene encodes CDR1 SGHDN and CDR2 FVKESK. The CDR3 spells CASSQGGIEQFF. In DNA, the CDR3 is TGTGCCAGCAGCCAAGGGGGAATAGAGCAGTTCTTC.

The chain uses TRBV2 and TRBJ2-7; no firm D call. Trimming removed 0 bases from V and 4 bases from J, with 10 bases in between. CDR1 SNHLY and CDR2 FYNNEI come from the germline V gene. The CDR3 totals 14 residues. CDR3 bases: TGTGCCAGCAGTGAAGCCGGCAGGCTATACGAGCAGTACTTC. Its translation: CASSEAGRLYEQYF.

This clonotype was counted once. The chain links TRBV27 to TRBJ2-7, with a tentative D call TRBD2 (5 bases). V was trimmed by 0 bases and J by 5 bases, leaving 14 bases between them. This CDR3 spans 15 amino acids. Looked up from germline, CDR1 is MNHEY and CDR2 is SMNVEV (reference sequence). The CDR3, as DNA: TGTGCCAGCAGTTTATCGCTCAGCGGCGCCGACGAGCAGTACTTC. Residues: CASSLSLSGADEQYF.

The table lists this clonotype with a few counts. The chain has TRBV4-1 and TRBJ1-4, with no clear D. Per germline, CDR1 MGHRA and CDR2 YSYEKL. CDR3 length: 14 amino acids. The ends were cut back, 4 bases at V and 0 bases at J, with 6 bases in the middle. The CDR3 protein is CASSPYATNEKLFF. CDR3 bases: TGCGCCAGCAGCCCCTATGCAACTAATGAAAAACTGTTTTTT.

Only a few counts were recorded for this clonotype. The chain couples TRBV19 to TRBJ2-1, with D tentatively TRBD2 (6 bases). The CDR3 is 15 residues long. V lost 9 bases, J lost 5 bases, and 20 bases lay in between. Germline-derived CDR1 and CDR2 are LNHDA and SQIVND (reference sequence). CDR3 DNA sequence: TGTGCCAGCCGGGTTTCGGGACTTCACAACAATGAGCAGTTCTTC. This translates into CASRVSGLHNNEQFF.

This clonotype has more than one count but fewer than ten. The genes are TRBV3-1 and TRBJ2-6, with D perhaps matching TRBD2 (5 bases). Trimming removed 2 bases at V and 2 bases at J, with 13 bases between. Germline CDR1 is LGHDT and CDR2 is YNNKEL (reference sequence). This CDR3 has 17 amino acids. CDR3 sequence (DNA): TGTGCCAGCAGCCAAACTGACTATGGGCCTGGGGCCAACGTCCTGACTTTC. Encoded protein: CASSQTDYGPGANVLTF.

CDR3 DNA sequence: TGCGCCAGCAGCTTGACGGGGGAGCTCGAAGAGACCCAGTACTTC. Amino acid sequence: CASSLTGELEETQYF. The chain carries TRBV5-1 and TRBJ2-5, with D possibly TRBD2 on 6 matching bases. The germline V and J ends were trimmed by 1 base and 3 bases, with 13 bases remaining between them. The CDR3 has 15 amino acids. The V gene's germline CDR1 is SGHRS and CDR2 YFSETQ.

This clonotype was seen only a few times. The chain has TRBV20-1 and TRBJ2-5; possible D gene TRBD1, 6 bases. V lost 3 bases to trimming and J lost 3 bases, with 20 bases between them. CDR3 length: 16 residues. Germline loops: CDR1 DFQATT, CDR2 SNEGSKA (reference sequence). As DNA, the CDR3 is TGCAGTGCTAGCCCCTTATTAACAGGGCGGGAAGAGACCCAGTACTTC. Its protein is CSASPLLTGREETQYF.

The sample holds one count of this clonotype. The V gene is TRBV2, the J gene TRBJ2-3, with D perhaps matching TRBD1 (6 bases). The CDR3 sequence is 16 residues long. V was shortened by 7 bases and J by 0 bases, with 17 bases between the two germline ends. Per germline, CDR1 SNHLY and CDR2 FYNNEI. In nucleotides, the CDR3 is TGTGCCAGCACCCTGGGACATTCCACTAGCACAGATACGCAGTATTTT. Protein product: CASTLGHSTSTDTQYF. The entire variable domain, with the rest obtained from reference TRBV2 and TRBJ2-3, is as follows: EPEVTQTPSHQVTQMGQEVILRCVPISNHLYFYWYRQILGQKVEFLVSFYNNEISEKSEIFDDQFSVERPDGSNFTLKIRSTKLEDSAMYFCASTLGHSTSTDTQYFGPGTRLTVL.

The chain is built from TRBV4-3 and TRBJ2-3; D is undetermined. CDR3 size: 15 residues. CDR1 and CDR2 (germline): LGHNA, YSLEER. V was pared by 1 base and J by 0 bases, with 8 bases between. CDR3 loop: CASSQGSASTDTQYF. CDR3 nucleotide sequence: TGCGCCAGCAGCCAAGGGAGCGCGAGCACAGATACGCAGTATTTT.

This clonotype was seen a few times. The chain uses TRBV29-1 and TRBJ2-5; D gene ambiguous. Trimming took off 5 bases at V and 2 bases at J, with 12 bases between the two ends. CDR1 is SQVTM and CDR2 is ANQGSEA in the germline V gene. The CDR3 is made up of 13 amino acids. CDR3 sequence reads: CSVPGPRQETQYF. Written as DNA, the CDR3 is TGCAGCGTTCCTGGACCGAGACAAGAGACCCAGTACTTC.

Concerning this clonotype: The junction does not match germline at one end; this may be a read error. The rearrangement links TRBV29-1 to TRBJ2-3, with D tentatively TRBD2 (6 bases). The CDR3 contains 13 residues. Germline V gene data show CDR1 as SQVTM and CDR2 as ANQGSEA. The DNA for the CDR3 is TGCAGCGTCGGGACTCTAAACACAGATGCGCAGTATTTT. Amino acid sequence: CSVGTLNTDAQYF.

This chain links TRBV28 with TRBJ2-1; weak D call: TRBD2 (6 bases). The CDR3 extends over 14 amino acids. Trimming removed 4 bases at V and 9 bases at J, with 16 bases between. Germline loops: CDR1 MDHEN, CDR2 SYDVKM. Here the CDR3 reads CASSSQAGSPEQFF. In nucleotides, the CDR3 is TGTGCCAGCAGTTCCCAAGCGGGTTCCCCTGAGCAGTTCTTC.

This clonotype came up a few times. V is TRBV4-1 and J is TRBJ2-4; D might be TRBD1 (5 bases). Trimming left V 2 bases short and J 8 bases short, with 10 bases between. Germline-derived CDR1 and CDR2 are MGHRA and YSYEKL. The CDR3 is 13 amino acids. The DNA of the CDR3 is TGCGCCAGCAGCCAAATTGAAGGGGACATTCAGTACTTC. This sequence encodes CASSQIEGDIQYF.

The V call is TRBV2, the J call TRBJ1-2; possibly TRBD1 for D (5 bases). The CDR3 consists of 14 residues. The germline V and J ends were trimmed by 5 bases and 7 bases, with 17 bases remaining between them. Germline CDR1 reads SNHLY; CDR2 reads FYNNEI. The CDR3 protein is CASSQTQGSRGYTF. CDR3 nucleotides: TGTGCCAGCAGTCAGACTCAGGGATCTCGTGGCTACACCTTC. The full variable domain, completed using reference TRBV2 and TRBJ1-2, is EPEVTQTPSHQVTQMGQEVILRCVPISNHLYFYWYRQILGQKVEFLVSFYNNEISEKSEIFDDQFSVERPDGSNFTLKIRSTKLEDSAMYFCASSQTQGSRGYTFGSGTRLTVV.

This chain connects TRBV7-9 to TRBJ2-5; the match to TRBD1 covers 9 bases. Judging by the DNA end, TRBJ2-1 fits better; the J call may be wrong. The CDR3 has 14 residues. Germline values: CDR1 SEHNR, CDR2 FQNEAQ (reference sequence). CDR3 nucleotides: TGTGCCAGCAGCTCTCAAGGGGACAGGGACGAGCAGTTCTTC. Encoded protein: CASSSQGDRDEQFF.

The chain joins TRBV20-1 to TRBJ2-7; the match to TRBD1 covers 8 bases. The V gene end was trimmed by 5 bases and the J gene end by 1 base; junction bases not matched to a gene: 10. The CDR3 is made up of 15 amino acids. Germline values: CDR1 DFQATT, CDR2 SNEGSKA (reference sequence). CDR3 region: CSAPRITGGSYEQYF. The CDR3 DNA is TGCAGTGCTCCCCGGATAACAGGGGGTTCCTACGAGCAGTACTTC.

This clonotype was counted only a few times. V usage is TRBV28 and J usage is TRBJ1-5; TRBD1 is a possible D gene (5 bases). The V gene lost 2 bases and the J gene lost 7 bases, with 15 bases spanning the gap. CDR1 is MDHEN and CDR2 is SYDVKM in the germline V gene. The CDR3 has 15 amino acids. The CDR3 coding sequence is TGTGCCAGCAGTTTACTCAGGGTGCTCGACCAGCCCCAGCATTTT. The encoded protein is CASSLLRVLDQPQHF.

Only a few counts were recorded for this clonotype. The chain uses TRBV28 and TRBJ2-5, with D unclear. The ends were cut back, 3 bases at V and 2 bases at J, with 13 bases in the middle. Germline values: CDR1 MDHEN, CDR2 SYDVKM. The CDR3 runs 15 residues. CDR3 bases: TGTGCCAGCAGTTTCCCCACCCCCGGTCAAGAGACCCAGTACTTC. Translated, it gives CASSFPTPGQETQYF.

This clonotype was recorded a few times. CDR3 coding DNA: TGTGCCAGCAGCCCCTCAACGACAGGATACGAGCAGTACTTC. Translated, it gives CASSPSTTGYEQYF. The rearrangement joins TRBV9 to TRBJ2-7, with D tentatively TRBD1 (6 bases). CDR1 and CDR2 (germline): SGDLS, YYNGEE. The V end lost 4 bases, the J end lost 4 bases, and 15 bases lay between the germline ends. The CDR3 has 14 amino acids.

CDR3 region: CASRSRYQETQYF. DNA for the CDR3: TGTGCCAGCAGATCAAGGTACCAAGAGACCCAGTACTTC. This rearrangement joins TRBV6-6 to TRBJ2-5; unclear D gene. The germline gives CDR1 MNHNY, CDR2 SVGAGI (reference sequence). Trimming removed 6 bases from V and 0 bases from J, with 8 bases in between. This CDR3 spans 13 amino acids.

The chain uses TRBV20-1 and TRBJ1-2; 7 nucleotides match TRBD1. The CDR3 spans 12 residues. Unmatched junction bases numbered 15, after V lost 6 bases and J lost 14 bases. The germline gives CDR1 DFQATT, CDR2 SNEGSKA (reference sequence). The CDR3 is CSALRAGQGVTF. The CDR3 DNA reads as TGCAGTGCCCTGCGGGCAGGTCAGGGGGTTACCTTC.

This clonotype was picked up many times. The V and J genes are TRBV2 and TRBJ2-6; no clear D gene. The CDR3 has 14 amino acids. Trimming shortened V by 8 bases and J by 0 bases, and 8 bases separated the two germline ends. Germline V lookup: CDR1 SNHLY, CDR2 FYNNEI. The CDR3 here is CASVLASGANVLTF. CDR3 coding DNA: TGTGCCAGCGTCTTGGCCTCTGGGGCCAACGTCCTGACTTTC.